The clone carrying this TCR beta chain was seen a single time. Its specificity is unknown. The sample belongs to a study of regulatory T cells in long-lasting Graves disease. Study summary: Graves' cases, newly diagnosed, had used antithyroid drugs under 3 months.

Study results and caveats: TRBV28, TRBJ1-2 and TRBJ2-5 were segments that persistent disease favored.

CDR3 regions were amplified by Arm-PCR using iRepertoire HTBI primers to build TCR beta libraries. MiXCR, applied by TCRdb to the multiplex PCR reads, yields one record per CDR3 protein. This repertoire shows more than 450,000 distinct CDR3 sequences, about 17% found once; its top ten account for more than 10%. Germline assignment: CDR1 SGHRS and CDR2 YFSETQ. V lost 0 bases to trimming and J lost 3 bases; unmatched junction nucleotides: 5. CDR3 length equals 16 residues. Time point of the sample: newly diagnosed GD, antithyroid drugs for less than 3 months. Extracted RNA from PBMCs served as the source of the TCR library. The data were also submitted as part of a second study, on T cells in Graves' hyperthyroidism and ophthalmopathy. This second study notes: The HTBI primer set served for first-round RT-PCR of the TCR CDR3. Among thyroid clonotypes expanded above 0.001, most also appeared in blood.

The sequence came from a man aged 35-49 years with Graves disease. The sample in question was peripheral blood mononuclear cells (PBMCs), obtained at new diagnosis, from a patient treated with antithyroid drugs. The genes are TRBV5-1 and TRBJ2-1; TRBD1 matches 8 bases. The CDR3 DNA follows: TGCGCCAGCAGCTTGGCGACAGGGGCGAACTACAATGAGCAGTTCTTC. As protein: CASSLATGANYNEQFF.